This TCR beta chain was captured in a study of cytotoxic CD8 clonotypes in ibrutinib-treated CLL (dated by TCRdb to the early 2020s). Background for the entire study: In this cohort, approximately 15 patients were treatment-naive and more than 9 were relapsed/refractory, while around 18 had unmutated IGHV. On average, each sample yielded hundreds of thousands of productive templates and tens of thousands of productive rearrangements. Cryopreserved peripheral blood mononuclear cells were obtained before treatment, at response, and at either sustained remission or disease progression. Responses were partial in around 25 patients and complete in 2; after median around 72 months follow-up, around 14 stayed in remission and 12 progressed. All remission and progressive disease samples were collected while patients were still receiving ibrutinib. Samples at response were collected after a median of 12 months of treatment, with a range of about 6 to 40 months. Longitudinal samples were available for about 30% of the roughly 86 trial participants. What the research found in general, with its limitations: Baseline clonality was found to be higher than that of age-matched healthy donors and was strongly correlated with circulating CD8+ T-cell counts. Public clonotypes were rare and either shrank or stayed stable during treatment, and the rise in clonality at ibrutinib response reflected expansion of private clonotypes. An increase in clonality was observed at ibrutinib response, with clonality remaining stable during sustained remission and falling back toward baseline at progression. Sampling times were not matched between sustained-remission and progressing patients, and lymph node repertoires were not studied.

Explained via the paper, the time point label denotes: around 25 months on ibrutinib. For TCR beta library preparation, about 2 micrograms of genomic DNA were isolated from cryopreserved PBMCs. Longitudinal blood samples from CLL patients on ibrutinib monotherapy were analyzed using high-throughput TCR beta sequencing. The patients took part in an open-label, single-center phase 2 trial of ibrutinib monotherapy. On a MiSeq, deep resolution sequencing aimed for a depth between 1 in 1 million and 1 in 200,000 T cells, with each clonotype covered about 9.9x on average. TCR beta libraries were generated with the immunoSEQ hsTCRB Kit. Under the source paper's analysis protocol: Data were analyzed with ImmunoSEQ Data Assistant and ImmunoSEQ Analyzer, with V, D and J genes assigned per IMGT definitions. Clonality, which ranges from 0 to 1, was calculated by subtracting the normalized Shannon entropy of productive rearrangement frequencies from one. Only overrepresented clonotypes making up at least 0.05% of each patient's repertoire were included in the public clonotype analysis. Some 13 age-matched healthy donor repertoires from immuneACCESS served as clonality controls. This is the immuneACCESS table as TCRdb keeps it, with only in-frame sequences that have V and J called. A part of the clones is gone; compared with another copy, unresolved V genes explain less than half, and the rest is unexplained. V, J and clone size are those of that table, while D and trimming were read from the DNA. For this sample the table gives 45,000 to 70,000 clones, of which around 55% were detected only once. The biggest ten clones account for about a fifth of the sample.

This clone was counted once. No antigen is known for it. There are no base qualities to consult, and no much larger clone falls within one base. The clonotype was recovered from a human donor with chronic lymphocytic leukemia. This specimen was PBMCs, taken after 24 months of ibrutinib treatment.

The CDR3 amino acid sequence is: CASRNRGRAQETQYF. The sequence in DNA is TGTGCCAGCAGGAATAGGGGGCGTGCTCAAGAGACCCAGTACTTC. The chain couples TRBV11-2 to TRBJ2-5; 7 central bases correspond to TRBD1. CDR1 is given as SGHAT and CDR2 as FQNNGV, both from the germline V gene. V is trimmed back by 6 bases and J by 2 bases, and the junction contains 9 bases that no gene match accounts for. The CDR3, from cysteine to phenylalanine, totals 15 residues. This entry keeps only the CDR3 DNA: 45 bases, framed from base 1.